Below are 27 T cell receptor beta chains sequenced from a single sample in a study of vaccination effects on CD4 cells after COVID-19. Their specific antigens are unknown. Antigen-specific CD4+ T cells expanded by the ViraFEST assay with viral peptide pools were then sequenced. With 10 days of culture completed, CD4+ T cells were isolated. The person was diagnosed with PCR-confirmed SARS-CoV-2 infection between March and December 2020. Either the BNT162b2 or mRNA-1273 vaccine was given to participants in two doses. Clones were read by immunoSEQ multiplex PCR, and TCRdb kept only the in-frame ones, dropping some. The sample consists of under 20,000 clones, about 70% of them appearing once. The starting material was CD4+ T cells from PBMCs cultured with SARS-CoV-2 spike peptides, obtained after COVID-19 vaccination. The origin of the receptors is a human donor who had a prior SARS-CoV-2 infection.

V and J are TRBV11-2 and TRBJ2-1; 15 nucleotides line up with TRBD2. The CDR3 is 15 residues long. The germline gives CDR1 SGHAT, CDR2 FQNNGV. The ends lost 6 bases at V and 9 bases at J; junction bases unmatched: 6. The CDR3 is CASSRTSGGDSEQFF. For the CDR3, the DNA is TGTGCCAGCAGTCGGACTAGCGGGGGGGATAGTGAGCAGTTCTTC.

In DNA form, the CDR3 reads TGTGCCAGCAGCCGCCTGAGCTCCTACAATGAGCAGTTCTTC. Its translation: CASSRLSSYNEQFF. This chain joins TRBV9 and TRBJ2-1; no clear D. This CDR3 contains 14 residues. V dropped 4 bases and J dropped 0 bases, with 8 bases sitting between them. CDR1 and CDR2 from the germline V gene are SGDLS and YYNGEE.

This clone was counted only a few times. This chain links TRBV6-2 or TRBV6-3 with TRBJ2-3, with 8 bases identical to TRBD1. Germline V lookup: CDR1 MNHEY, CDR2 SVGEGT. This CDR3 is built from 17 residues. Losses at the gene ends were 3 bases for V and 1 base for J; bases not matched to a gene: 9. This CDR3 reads CASSYKSGGDGTDTQYF. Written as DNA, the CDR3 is TGTGCCAGCAGTTATAAATCAGGGGGCGACGGCACAGATACGCAGTATTTT.

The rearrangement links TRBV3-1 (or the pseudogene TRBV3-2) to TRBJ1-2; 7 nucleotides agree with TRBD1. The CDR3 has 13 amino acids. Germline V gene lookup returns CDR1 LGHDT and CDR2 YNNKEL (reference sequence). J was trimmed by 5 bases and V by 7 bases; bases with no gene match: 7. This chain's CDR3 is CASTGTAGYGYTF. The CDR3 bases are TGTGCCAGCACAGGGACAGCGGGATATGGCTACACCTTC.

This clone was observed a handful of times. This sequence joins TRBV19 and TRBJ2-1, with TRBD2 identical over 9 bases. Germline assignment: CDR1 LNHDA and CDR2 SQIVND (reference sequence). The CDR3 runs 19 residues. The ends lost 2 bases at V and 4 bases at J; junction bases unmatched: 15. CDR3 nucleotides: TGTGCCAGTAGTATACTGGGGAGTAGCGGGGGACCCTATTACAATGAGCAGTTCTTC. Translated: CASSILGSSGGPYYNEQFF.

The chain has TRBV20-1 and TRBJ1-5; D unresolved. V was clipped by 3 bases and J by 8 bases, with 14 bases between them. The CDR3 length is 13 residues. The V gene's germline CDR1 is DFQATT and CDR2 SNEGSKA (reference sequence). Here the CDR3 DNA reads TGCAGTGCTAGTAAAGGGTTAAATGAGCCCCAGCATTTT. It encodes CSASKGLNEPQHF.

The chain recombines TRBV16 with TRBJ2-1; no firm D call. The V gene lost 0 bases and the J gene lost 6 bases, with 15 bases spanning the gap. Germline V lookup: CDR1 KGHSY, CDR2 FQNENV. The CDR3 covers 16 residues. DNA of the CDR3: TGTGCCAGCAGCCAATCGGACGTGGTTTTGTCCAATGAGCAGTTCTTC. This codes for CASSQSDVVLSNEQFF.

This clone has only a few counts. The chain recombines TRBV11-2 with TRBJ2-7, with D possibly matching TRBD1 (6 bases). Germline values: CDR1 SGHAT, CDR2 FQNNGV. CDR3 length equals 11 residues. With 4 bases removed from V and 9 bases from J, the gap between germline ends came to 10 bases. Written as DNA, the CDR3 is TGTGCCAGCAGCTACGAACAGGGGCAGTACTTC. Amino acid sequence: CASSYEQGQYF.

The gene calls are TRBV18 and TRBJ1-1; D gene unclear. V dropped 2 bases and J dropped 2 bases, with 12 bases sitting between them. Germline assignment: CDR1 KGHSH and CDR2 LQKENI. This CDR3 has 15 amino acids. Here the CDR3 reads CASSPLTGPNTEAFF. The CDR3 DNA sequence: TGTGCCAGCTCACCATTAACTGGGCCCAACACTGAAGCTTTCTTT.

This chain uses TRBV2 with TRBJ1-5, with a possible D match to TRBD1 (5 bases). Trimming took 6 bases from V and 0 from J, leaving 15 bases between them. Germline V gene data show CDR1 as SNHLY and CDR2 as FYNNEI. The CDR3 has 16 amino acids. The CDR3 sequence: CASSLTALYSNQPQHF. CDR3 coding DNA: TGTGCCAGCAGCTTGACAGCACTCTATAGCAATCAGCCCCAGCATTTT.

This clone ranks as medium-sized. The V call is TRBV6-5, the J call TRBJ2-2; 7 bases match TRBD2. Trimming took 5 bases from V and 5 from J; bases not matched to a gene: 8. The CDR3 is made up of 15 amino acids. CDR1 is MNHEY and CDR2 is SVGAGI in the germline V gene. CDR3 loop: CASSRREGYTGELFF. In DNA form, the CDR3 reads TGTGCCAGCAGTAGGAGGGAGGGTTATACCGGGGAGCTGTTTTTT.

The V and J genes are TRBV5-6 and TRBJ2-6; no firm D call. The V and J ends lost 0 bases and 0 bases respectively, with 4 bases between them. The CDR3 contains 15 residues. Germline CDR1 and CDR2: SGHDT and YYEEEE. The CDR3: CASSLGVSGANVLTF. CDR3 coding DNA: TGTGCCAGCAGCTTGGGAGTCTCTGGGGCCAACGTCCTGACTTTC.

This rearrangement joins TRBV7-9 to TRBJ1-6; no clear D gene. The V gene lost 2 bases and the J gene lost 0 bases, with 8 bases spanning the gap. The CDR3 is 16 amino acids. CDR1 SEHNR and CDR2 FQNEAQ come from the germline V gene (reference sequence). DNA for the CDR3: TGTGCCAGCAGCTTAAGCGGGAGCTCCTATAATTCACCCCTCCACTTT. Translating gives CASSLSGSSYNSPLHF.

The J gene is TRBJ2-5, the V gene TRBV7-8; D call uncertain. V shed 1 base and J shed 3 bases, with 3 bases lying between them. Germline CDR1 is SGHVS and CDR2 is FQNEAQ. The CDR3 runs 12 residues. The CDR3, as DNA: TGTGCCAGCAGCTTAGGCAAAGAGACCCAGTACTTC. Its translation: CASSLGKETQYF.

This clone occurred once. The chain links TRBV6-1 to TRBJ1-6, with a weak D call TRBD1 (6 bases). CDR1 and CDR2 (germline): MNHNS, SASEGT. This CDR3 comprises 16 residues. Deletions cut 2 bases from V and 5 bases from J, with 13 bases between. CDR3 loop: CASSEQGMRNNSPLHF. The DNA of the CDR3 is TGTGCCAGCAGTGAACAGGGGATGAGGAATAATTCACCCCTCCACTTT.

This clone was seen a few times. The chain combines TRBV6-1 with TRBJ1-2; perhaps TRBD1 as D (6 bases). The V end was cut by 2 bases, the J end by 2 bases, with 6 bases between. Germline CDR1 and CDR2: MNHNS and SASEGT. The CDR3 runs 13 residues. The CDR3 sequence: CASSEQGNYGYTF. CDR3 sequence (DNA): TGTGCCAGCAGTGAACAGGGGAACTATGGCTACACCTTC.

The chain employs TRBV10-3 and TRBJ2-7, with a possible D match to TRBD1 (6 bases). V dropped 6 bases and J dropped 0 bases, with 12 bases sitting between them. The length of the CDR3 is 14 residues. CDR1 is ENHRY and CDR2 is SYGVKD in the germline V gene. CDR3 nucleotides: TGTGCCATCAGGACGACAGGAGTCTCCTACGAGCAGTACTTC. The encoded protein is CAIRTTGVSYEQYF.

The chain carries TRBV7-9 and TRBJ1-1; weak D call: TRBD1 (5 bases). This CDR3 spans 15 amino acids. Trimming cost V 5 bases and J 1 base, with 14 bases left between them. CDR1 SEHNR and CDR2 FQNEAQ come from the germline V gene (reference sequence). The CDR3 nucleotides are TGTGCCAGCAGCGCCTGGCGGGACGGGAACACTGAAGCTTTCTTT. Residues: CASSAWRDGNTEAFF.

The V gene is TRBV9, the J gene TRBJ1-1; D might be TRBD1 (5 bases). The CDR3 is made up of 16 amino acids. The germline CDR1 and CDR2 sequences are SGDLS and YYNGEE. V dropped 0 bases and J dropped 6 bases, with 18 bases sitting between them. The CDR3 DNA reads TGTGCCAGCAGCGTAGGAGCCGGGGACTTGGATGCTGAAGCTTTCTTT. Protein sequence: CASSVGAGDLDAEAFF.

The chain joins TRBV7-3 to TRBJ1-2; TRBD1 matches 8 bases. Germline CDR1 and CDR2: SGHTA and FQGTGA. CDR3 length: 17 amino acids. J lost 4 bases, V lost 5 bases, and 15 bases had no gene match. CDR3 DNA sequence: TGTGCCAGCAGCGCAAACCCGCCTGGGACAGGCAGCTATGGCTACACCTTC. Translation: CASSANPPGTGSYGYTF.

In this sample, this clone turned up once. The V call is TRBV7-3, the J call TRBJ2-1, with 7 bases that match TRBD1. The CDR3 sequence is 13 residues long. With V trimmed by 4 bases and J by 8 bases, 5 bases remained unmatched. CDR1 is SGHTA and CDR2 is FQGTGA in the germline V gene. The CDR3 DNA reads TGTGCCAGCAGCTCCACAAGGGGGCATGAGCAGTTCTTC. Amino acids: CASSSTRGHEQFF.

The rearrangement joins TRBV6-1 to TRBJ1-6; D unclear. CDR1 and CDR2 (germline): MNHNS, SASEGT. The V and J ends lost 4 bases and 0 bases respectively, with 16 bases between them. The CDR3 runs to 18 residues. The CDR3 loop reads CASSGDDSKSSYNSPLHF. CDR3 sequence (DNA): TGTGCCAGCAGTGGAGACGACTCGAAGAGCTCCTATAATTCACCCCTCCACTTT.

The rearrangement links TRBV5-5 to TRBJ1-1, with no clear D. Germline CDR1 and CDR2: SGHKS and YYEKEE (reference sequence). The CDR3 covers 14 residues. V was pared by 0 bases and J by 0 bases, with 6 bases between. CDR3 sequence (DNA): TGTGCCAGCAGCTTGGTACCTTTGAACACTGAAGCTTTCTTT. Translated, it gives CASSLVPLNTEAFF.

This CDR3 is CATSRDGGSYGYTF. CDR3 in DNA: TGTGCCACCAGCAGAGATGGGGGGAGCTATGGCTACACCTTC. The J gene is TRBJ1-2, the V gene TRBV15; a possible D gene is TRBD1 (5 bases). The CDR3 totals 14 residues. V lost 0 bases, J lost 4 bases, and 9 bases lay in between. Germline-derived CDR1 and CDR2 are LNHNV and YYDKDF (reference sequence).

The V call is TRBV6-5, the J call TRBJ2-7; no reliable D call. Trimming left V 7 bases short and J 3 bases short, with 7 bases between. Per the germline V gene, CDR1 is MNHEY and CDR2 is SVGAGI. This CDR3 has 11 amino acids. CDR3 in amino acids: CASNVGYEQYF. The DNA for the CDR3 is TGTGCCAGCAATGTCGGCTACGAGCAGTACTTC.

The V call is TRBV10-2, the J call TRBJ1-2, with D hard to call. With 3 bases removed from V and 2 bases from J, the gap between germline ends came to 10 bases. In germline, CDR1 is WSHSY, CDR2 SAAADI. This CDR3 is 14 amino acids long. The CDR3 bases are TGCGCCAGCAGTGAAGGTTCCGGAAACTATGGCTACACCTTC. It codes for CASSEGSGNYGYTF.

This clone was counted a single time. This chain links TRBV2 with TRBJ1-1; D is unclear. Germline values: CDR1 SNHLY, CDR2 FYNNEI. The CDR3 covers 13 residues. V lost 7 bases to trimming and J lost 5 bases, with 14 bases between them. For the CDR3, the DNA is TGTGCCAGCATTAGGCCCCGGGTTACTGAAGCTTTCTTT. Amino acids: CASIRPRVTEAFF. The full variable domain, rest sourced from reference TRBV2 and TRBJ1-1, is EPEVTQTPSHQVTQMGQEVILRCVPISNHLYFYWYRQILGQKVEFLVSFYNNEISEKSEIFDDQFSVERPDGSNFTLKIRSTKLEDSAMYFCASIRPRVTEAFFGQGTRLTVV.